The clone carrying this TCR beta chain was counted ten times or more. Relying on iRepertoire HTBI primers and Arm-PCR of CDR3 regions, the team built TCR beta libraries. One entry per CDR3 protein results from TCRdb running MiXCR on the multiplex PCR reads. The table records hundreds of thousands of distinct CDR3 sequences, roughly 15% of them present only once. The data were obtained in a study of regulatory T cells in long-lasting Graves disease. Germline values: CDR1 LGHDT, CDR2 YNNKEL (reference sequence). V lost 1 base to trimming and J lost 6 bases, with 0 bases between them. There are 11 residues in the CDR3. Time point here: newly diagnosed GD, antithyroid drugs for less than 3 months. Isolated PBMC RNA provided the starting material for the TCR library. This same sample was also taken into another study, of T cells in Graves' hyperthyroidism and ophthalmopathy. In that study: The primer set for the first-round RT-PCR of the TCR CDR3 was HTBI.

The V call is TRBV3-1, the J call TRBJ2-2; D unresolved. The source material was peripheral blood mononuclear cells (PBMCs), sampled at new diagnosis, from a patient treated with antithyroid drugs. This sequence originates from a woman aged 25 to 39 with Graves disease. DNA of the CDR3: TGTGCCAGCAGCCAAGCCGGGGAGCTGTTTTTT. This translates into CASSQAGELFF.